Following are 30 T cell receptor beta chains from one sample sequenced in a study of cytomegalovirus exposure and HLA in healthy donors. PCR primers comprised 60 Vbeta and 13 Jbeta primers. Only in-frame clones appear in the TCRdb table, and some are missing; sequencing was by immunoSEQ multiplex PCR. The sample shows roughly 180,000 clones, about 77% of them seen only once. The sequenced sample was PBMCs. These TCRs come from a female donor in good health and CMV-seronegative.

Details on this clone: One junction end does not reproduce the germline sequence, and a read error may be involved. V and J are TRBV7-2 and TRBJ2-7, with 10 bases fitting TRBD2. CDR1 SGHTA and CDR2 FQGNSA come from the germline V gene. The CDR3 has 14 amino acids. The CDR3 protein is CASSIAGGSYEQYF. CDR3 sequence (DNA): TGTGCCAGCAGCATAGCGGGGGGCTCCTACGAGCAGTACTTC.

CDR3: CASSPGTGSYEQYF. In DNA, the CDR3 is TGTGCCAGCTCGCCCGGGACTGGTTCCTACGAGCAGTACTTC. The rearrangement uses TRBV18 and TRBJ2-7, with D possibly being TRBD2 (6 bases). The CDR3 loop spans 14 amino acids. Per germline, CDR1 KGHSH and CDR2 LQKENI. Deletions cut 6 bases from V and 1 base from J, with 13 bases between.

J is TRBJ1-4 and V is TRBV7-2; D is perhaps TRBD1 (5 bases). CDR1 and CDR2 (germline): SGHTA, FQGNSA. The V end lost 5 bases, the J end lost 1 base, and 8 bases lay between the germline ends. This CDR3 has 14 amino acids. The CDR3 reads CASSPGGTNEKLFF. The CDR3 DNA is TGTGCCAGCAGCCCGGGGGGAACTAATGAAAAACTGTTTTTT.

J is TRBJ2-2 and V is TRBV7-6; 13 nucleotides align to TRBD2. After removal of 2 bases from V and 7 bases from J, the junction contained 7 bases not matched to a gene. The CDR3 runs to 17 residues. Germline CDR1 and CDR2: SGHVS and FNYEAQ. The CDR3 is CASSLITSGGAVGELFF. For the CDR3, the DNA is TGTGCCAGCAGCTTAATTACTAGCGGGGGGGCAGTCGGGGAGCTGTTTTTT.

The chain links TRBV5-6 to TRBJ1-1; D may be TRBD1 (5 bases). Germline V lookup: CDR1 SGHDT, CDR2 YYEEEE. V lost 5 bases and J lost 4, with 15 bases in between. The CDR3 contains 14 residues. CDR3 in DNA: TGTGCCAGCAGGAAAGAGCAGGGTGTCACTGAAGCTTTCTTT. It yields the protein CASRKEQGVTEAFF.

CDR3 amino acids: CASSGSYEQYF. Written as DNA, the CDR3 is TGCGCCAGCAGTGGCAGTTACGAGCAGTACTTC. This chain links TRBV10-2 with TRBJ2-7, with D unresolved. CDR3 size: 11 residues. Trimming shortened V by 4 bases and J by 4 bases, and 5 bases separated the two germline ends. From germline, CDR1 is WSHSY and CDR2 SAAADI.

The chain is built from TRBV6-1 and TRBJ1-5; 9 bases match TRBD1. With V trimmed by 5 bases and J by 5 bases, 7 bases remained unmatched. Germline-derived CDR1 and CDR2 are MNHNS and SASEGT. CDR3 length: 15 amino acids. The CDR3 sequence: CASSMTGGEYQPQHF. Written as DNA, the CDR3 is TGTGCCAGCAGTATGACAGGGGGTGAATATCAGCCCCAGCATTTT.

The rearrangement uses TRBV4-1 and TRBJ2-7; 11 bases are a match to TRBD1. CDR3 length: 17 residues. CDR1 is MGHRA and CDR2 is YSYEKL in the germline V gene. The V segment lost 10 bases and the J segment 4 bases; nucleotides outside the gene matches: 18. CDR3 in amino acids: CATGIGYPGQGDYEQYF. The CDR3 DNA reads TGCGCCACCGGGATTGGTTATCCGGGACAGGGGGATTACGAGCAGTACTTC.

In this sample, this clone turned up a few times. This CDR3 reads CASSETANTEAFF. The CDR3 region has the DNA TGTGCCAGTAGTGAGACAGCGAACACTGAAGCTTTCTTT. The chain uses TRBV19 and TRBJ1-1, with a tentative D call TRBD1 (5 bases). This CDR3 region has 13 residues. The germline gives CDR1 LNHDA, CDR2 SQIVND (reference sequence). V was cut by 5 bases and J by 1 base, with 8 bases left in between.

This chain links TRBV28 with TRBJ1-1; a weak D match, TRBD1 (6 bases). Germline CDR1 MDHEN, CDR2 SYDVKM. The CDR3 has 16 amino acids. Trimming left V 6 bases short and J 0 bases short, with 17 bases between. CDR3 bases: TGTGCCAGCAGGTATGGGGGCGGATTTGTGAACACTGAAGCTTTCTTT. This encodes CASRYGGGFVNTEAFF.

This rearrangement joins TRBV28 to TRBJ1-5; D uncertain. In germline, CDR1 is MDHEN, CDR2 SYDVKM. V lost 7 bases, J lost 0 bases, and 13 bases lay in between. The CDR3 has 15 amino acids. The CDR3 bases are TGTGCCAGCACCATCCAGATTTATAGCAATCAGCCCCAGCATTTT. Amino acid sequence: CASTIQIYSNQPQHF.

The gene calls are TRBV9 and TRBJ1-3, with a possible D match to TRBD1 (6 bases). Per germline, CDR1 SGDLS and CDR2 YYNGEE. Trimming took off 4 bases at V and 4 bases at J, with 21 bases between the two ends. There are 17 residues in the CDR3. DNA for the CDR3: TGTGCCAGCAGCCTCCGACAGGAAGGGGCTCTCGGAAACACCATATATTTT. This gives the protein CASSLRQEGALGNTIYF.

The chain has TRBV29-1 and TRBJ2-2; TRBD1 might be the D (5 bases). The V end was cut by 7 bases, the J end by 5 bases, with 20 bases between. This CDR3 comprises 15 residues. Germline V gene sequence: CDR1 SQVTM, CDR2 ANQGSEA. CDR3 region: CSAGAGNLGTGELFF. The CDR3 nucleotides read TGCAGCGCTGGGGCAGGGAATTTGGGGACCGGGGAGCTGTTTTTT.

This clone was seen only once. The chain is built from TRBV2 and TRBJ1-6; D not certain. The ends were cut back, 3 bases at V and 10 bases at J, with 13 bases in the middle. This CDR3 is 14 amino acids long. CDR1 and CDR2 (germline): SNHLY, FYNNEI. CDR3 DNA: TGTGCCAGCAGTGAGGTGGGAGTCGGATCACCCCTCCACTTT. Its protein is CASSEVGVGSPLHF.

The rearrangement joins TRBV27 to TRBJ2-7; a weak D match, TRBD2 (6 bases). The length of the CDR3 is 15 residues. The germline V and J ends were trimmed by 4 bases and 2 bases, with 15 bases remaining between them. Germline V CDR1 and CDR2: MNHEY, SMNVEV (reference sequence). The CDR3 loop is CASSSNSGITYEQYF. CDR3 coding DNA: TGTGCCAGCAGTTCAAATAGCGGTATTACCTACGAGCAGTACTTC.

The chain combines TRBV2 with TRBJ2-3; no clear D. Germline assignment: CDR1 SNHLY and CDR2 FYNNEI. V lost 10 bases and J 5 bases, leaving 10 bases between the germline ends. This CDR3 region has 11 residues. The CDR3 here is CATSLGDTQYF. In DNA form, the CDR3 reads TGTGCCACCTCCCTCGGAGATACGCAGTATTTT.

The chain uses TRBV5-1 and TRBJ2-7; TRBD2 agrees at 7 bases. The ends lost 0 bases at V and 5 bases at J; junction bases unmatched: 8. The germline gives CDR1 SGHRS, CDR2 YFSETQ. The CDR3 sequence is 15 residues long. Here the CDR3 DNA reads TGCGCCAGCAGCTTGGTCGTCAGCGGGGCCAACGAGCAGTACTTC. Its translation: CASSLVVSGANEQYF.

The chain's CDR3 is CASSLDTYFYEQYF. The CDR3 nucleotides are TGTGCCAGCAGCTTGGACACATACTTCTACGAGCAGTACTTC. The rearrangement uses TRBV11-2 and TRBJ2-7, with D perhaps matching TRBD1 (5 bases). V was clipped by 3 bases and J by 3 bases, with 12 bases between them. Germline V gene sequence: CDR1 SGHAT, CDR2 FQNNGV. The length of the CDR3 is 14 residues. Full variable domain (remainder filled in from reference TRBV11-2 and TRBJ2-7): EAGVAQSPRYKIIEKRQSVAFWCNPISGHATLYWYQQILGQGPKLLIQFQNNGVVDDSQLPKDRFSAERLKGVDSTLKIQPAKLEDSAVYLCASSLDTYFYEQYFGPGTRLTVT.

The V call is TRBV19, the J call TRBJ2-7; TRBD1 is a possible D gene (6 bases). Trimming took 3 bases from V and 0 from J, leaving 12 bases between them. The CDR3 sequence is 15 residues long. Germline CDR1 LNHDA, CDR2 SQIVND (reference sequence). CDR3 DNA sequence: TGTGCCAGTAGTATTTCCCCGGACAGCTCCTACGAGCAGTACTTC. This sequence encodes CASSISPDSSYEQYF. The whole variable domain, filled in from reference TRBV19 and TRBJ2-7, reads DGGITQSPKYLFRKEGQNVTLSCEQNLNHDAMYWYRQDPGQGLRLIYYSQIVNDFQKGDIAEGYSVSREKKESFPLTVTSAQKNPTAFYLCASSISPDSSYEQYFGPGTRLTVT.

The chain joins TRBV5-6 to TRBJ2-1; 9 positions match TRBD2. There are 15 residues in the CDR3. Germline V CDR1 and CDR2: SGHDT, YYEEEE. Trimming cost V 0 bases and J 4 bases; bases outside gene matches: 2. DNA for the CDR3: TGTGCCAGCAGCTTGGCTAGCGGGGAATACAATGAGCAGTTCTTC. It codes for CASSLASGEYNEQFF.

V and J are TRBV27 and TRBJ1-2, with TRBD1 matching over 11 bases. The CDR3 extends over 17 amino acids. The germline V gene encodes CDR1 MNHEY and CDR2 SMNVEV (reference sequence). J gave up 7 bases and V 6 bases, and 16 bases lay outside the gene matches. The CDR3 is CASRSPGTGGRLGGYTF. CDR3 in DNA: TGTGCCAGCAGGTCTCCCGGGACAGGGGGAAGGTTGGGTGGCTACACCTTC.

V gene TRBV2 combines with J gene TRBJ2-7, with 9 nucleotides matching TRBD2. The CDR3 spans 16 residues. Trimming at V came to 1 base and at J to 2 bases, leaving 6 bases not matched to a gene. CDR1 is SNHLY and CDR2 is FYNNEI in the germline V gene. This CDR3 reads CASSEGGLAGTYEQYF. CDR3 in DNA: TGTGCCAGCAGTGAAGGAGGCCTAGCGGGAACCTACGAGCAGTACTTC.

J is TRBJ2-1 and V is TRBV5-1; 15 nucleotides match TRBD2. With 5 bases clipped from V and 8 bases from J, the junction kept 5 bases outside the gene matches. Germline CDR1 SGHRS, CDR2 YFSETQ. This CDR3 is 15 amino acids long. CDR3 region: CASSSGLAGGDEQFF. As DNA, the CDR3 is TGCGCCAGCAGTTCAGGACTAGCGGGAGGGGATGAGCAGTTCTTC.

The V and J genes are TRBV5-6 and TRBJ2-7; the D is unclear. Germline CDR1 and CDR2: SGHDT and YYEEEE. This CDR3 region has 14 residues. Trimming took off 0 bases at V and 4 bases at J, with 11 bases between the two ends. The CDR3 loop reads CASSLDTLPYEQYF. The CDR3 DNA follows: TGTGCCAGCAGCTTGGACACCTTGCCGTACGAGCAGTACTTC. The full variable domain, rest sourced from reference TRBV5-6 and TRBJ2-7, is DAGVTQSPTHLIKTRGQQVTLRCSPKSGHDTVSWYQQALGQGPQFIFQYYEEEERQRGNFPDRFSGHQFPNYSSELNVNALLLGDSALYLCASSLDTLPYEQYFGPGTRLTVT.

The chain couples TRBV19 to TRBJ2-1, with a tentative D call TRBD2 (6 bases). Trimming stripped 6 bases from V and 0 bases from J, with 15 bases between. Germline values: CDR1 LNHDA, CDR2 SQIVND (reference sequence). The CDR3 has 16 residues. This CDR3 is CASRTKRTNSYNEQFF. CDR3 bases: TGTGCCAGTAGAACTAAAAGGACTAACTCCTACAATGAGCAGTTCTTC.

This chain connects TRBV5-1 to TRBJ2-7, with D possibly matching TRBD1 (6 bases). This CDR3 contains 13 residues. Germline V gives CDR1 SGHRS, CDR2 YFSETQ. V was cut by 4 bases and J by 3 bases, with 11 bases left in between. The CDR3 DNA reads as TGCGCCAGCAGCATCGGACAGAACTACGAGCAGTACTTC. Translating gives CASSIGQNYEQYF.

The rearrangement joins TRBV4-3 to TRBJ2-2; no clear D gene. Trimming left V 3 bases short and J 1 base short, with 15 bases between. Germline V gene lookup returns CDR1 LGHNA and CDR2 YSLEER. CDR3 length: 17 residues. CDR3 coding DNA: TGCGCCAGCAGCCATGACTTCAGAACGGGGAACACCGGGGAGCTGTTTTTT. Translating it yields CASSHDFRTGNTGELFF.

The chain carries TRBV7-2 and TRBJ2-4, with 7 bases fitting TRBD2. V trimming: 5 bases; J trimming: 1 base; junction bases outside the gene matches: 17. Per the germline V gene, CDR1 is SGHTA and CDR2 is FQGNSA. This CDR3 region has 19 residues. The DNA for the CDR3 is TGTGCCAGCAGCCCCTTCCCCACGGGAGGTTCTGTCGCCAAAAACATTCAGTACTTC. Translating gives CASSPFPTGGSVAKNIQYF.

The CDR3 loop is CASSYNLGSSYNEQFF. The DNA of the CDR3 is TGTGCCAGCAGTTATAATCTTGGGAGCTCCTACAATGAGCAGTTCTTC. The J gene is TRBJ2-1, the V gene TRBV6-4, with D perhaps TRBD2 (5 bases). V was trimmed by 5 bases and J by 0 bases, leaving 14 bases between them. Germline CDR1 reads MRHNA; CDR2 reads SNTAGT. This CDR3 contains 16 residues.

CDR3 residues: CASSVGQGAGYTF. The CDR3 DNA is TGTGCCAGCAGCGTTGGACAGGGTGCTGGCTACACCTTC. The rearrangement uses TRBV9 and TRBJ1-2; 8 bases line up with TRBD1. Germline V gene lookup returns CDR1 SGDLS and CDR2 YYNGEE. The CDR3 sequence is 13 residues long. The J segment lost 7 bases and the V segment lost 2 bases, leaving 4 bases of the junction unmatched.